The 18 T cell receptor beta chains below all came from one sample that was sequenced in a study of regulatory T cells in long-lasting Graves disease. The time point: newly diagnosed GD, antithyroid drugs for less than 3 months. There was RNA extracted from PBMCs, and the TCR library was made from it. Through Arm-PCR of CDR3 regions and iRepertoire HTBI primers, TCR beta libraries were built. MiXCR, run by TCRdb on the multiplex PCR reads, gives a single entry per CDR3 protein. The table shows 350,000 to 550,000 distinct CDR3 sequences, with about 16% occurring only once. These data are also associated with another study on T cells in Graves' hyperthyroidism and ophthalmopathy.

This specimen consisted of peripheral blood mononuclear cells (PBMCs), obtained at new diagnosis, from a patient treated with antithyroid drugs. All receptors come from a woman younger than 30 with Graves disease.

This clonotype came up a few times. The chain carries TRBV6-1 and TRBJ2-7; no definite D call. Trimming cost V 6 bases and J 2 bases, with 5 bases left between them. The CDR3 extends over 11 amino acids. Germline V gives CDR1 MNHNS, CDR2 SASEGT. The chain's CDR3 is CASSHPYEQYF. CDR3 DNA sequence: TGTGCCAGCAGCCACCCCTACGAGCAGTACTTC.

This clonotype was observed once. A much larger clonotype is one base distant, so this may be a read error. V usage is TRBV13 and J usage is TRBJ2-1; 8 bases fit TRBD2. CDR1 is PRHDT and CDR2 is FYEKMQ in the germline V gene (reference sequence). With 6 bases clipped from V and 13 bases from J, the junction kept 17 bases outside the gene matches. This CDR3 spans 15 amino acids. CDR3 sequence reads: CASSPAGVNQETQFF. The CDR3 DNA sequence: TGTGCCAGCAGTCCAGCGGGAGTGAATCAAGAGACCCAGTTCTTC.

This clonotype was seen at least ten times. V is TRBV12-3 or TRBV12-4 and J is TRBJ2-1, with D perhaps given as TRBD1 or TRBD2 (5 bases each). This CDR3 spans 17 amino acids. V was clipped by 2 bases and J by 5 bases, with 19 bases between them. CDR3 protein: CASSLSRPRESNNEQFF. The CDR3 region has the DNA TGTGCCAGCAGTTTATCCCGCCCCAGGGAGTCGAACAATGAGCAGTTCTTC.

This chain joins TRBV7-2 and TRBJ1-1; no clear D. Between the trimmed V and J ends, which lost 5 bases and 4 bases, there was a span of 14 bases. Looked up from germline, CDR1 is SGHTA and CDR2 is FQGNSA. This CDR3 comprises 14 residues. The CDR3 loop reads CASSQVRVSTEAFF. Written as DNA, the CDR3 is TGTGCCAGCAGCCAAGTCCGGGTTAGCACTGAAGCTTTCTTT.

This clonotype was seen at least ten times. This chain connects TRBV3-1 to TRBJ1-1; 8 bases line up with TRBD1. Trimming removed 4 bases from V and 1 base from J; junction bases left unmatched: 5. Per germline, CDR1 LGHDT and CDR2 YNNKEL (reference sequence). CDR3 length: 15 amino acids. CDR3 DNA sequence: TGTGCCAGCAGCCCGGACGGGACAGGGAACACTGAAGCTTTCTTT. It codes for CASSPDGTGNTEAFF. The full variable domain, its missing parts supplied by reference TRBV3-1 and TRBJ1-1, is DTAVSQTPKYLVTQMGNDKSIKCEQNLGHDTMYWYKQDSKKFLKIMFSYNNKELIINETVPNRFSPKSPDKAHLNLHINSLELGDSAVYFCASSPDGTGNTEAFFGQGTRLTVV.

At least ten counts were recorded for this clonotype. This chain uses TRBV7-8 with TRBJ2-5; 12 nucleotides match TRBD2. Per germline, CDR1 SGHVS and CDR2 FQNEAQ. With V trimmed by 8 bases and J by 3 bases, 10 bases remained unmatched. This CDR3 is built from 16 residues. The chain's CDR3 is CASRHPTSGREETQYF. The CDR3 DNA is TGTGCCAGCCGACATCCGACTAGCGGGAGAGAAGAGACCCAGTACTTC.

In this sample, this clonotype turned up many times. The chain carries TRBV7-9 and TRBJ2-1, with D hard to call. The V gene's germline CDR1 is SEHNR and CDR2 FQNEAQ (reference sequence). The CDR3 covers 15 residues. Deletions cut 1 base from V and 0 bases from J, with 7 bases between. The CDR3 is CASSLGHGSYNEQFF. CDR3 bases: TGTGCCAGCAGCTTAGGTCACGGCTCCTACAATGAGCAGTTCTTC.

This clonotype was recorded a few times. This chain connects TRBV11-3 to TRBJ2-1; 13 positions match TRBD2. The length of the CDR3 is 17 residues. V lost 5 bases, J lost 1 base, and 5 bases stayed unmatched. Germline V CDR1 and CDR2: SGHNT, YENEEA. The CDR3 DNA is TGTGCCAGCAGCAGAACTAGCGGGAGGGTTTCCTACAATGAGCAGTTCTTC. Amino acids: CASSRTSGRVSYNEQFF.

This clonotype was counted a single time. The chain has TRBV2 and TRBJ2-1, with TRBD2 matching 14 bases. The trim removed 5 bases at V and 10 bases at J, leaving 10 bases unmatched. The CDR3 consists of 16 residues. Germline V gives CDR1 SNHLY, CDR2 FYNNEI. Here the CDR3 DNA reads TGTGCCAGCAGTCCCCGACTAGCGGGAGGGGAAAGGGAGCAGTTCTTC. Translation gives CASSPRLAGGEREQFF.

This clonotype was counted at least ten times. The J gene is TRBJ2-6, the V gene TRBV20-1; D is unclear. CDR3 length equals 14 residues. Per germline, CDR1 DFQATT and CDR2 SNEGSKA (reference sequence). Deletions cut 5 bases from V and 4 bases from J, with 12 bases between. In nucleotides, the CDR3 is TGCAGTGCTGAACCAGTGAGAGGGGCCAACGTCCTGACTTTC. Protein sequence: CSAEPVRGANVLTF.

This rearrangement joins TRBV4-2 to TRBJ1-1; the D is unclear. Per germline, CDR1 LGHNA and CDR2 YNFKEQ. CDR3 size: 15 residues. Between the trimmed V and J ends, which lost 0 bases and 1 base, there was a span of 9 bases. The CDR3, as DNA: TGTGCCAGCAGCCAAGAATACCGGAAGAACACTGAAGCTTTCTTT. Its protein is CASSQEYRKNTEAFF.

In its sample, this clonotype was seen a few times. The chain's CDR3 is CASSHSSAPSYEQYF. CDR3 sequence (DNA): TGTGCCAGTAGTCATTCTAGCGCGCCCTCCTACGAGCAGTACTTC. The chain has TRBV19 and TRBJ2-7, with a tentative D call TRBD2 (6 bases). This CDR3 region has 15 residues. Per the germline V gene, CDR1 is LNHDA and CDR2 is SQIVND (reference sequence). Trimming took off 5 bases at V and 0 bases at J, with 14 bases between the two ends.

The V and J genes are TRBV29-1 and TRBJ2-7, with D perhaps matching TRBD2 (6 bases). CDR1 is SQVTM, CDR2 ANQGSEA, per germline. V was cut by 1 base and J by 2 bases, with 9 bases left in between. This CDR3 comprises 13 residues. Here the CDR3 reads CSVEVAGTYEQYF. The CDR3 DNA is TGCAGCGTTGAAGTGGCGGGGACCTACGAGCAGTACTTC.

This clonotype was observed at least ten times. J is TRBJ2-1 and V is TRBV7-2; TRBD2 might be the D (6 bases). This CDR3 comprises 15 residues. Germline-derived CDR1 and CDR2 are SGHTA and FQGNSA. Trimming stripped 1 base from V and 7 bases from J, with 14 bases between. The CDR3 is CASSLVTGVWNEQFF. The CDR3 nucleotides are TGTGCCAGCAGCTTAGTTACGGGAGTCTGGAATGAGCAGTTCTTC.

The CDR3 DNA is TGTGCCAGCAGCCCACGAGACGGGAGGCCCTGGGAGACCCAGTACTTC. Translation: CASSPRDGRPWETQYF. The V gene is TRBV11-2, the J gene TRBJ2-5; TRBD2 agrees at 7 bases. The CDR3 is 16 amino acids. Germline V CDR1 and CDR2: SGHAT, FQNNGV. The J segment lost 5 bases and the V segment lost 5 bases, leaving 14 bases of the junction unmatched.

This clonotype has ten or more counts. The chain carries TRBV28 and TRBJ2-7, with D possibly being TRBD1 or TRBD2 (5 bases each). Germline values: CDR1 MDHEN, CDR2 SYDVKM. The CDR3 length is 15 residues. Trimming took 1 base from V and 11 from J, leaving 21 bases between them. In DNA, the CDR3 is TGTGCCAGCAGTTTATCGGGGCGGACGGGCCTGGCGGAGTACTTC. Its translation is CASSLSGRTGLAEYF.

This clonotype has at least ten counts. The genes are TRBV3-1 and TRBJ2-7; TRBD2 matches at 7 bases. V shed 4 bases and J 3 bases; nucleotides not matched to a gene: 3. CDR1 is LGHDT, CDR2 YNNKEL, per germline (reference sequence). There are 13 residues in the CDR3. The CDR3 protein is CASSPRTSYEQYF. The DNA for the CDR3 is TGTGCCAGCAGCCCCAGGACTAGCTACGAGCAGTACTTC.

Here the CDR3 reads CATSDLGTDTQYF. The CDR3 bases are TGTGCCACCAGTGATCTCGGGACAGATACGCAGTATTTT. The V and J genes are TRBV24-1 and TRBJ2-3; D is undetermined. CDR1 and CDR2 (germline): KGHDR, SFDVKD. This CDR3 contains 13 residues. The V end was cut by 3 bases, the J end by 3 bases, with 6 bases between.